The 5 T cell receptor beta chains below come from one sample, sequenced in a study of blood T cell repertoires in COVID-19. Assay used: immunoSEQ multiplex PCR; TCRdb lists only in-frame clones, some missing. Of about 480,000 clones listed, about 85% are singletons. The sample consisted of PBMCs or T cells enriched from blood (not recorded which). The source of these receptors is a woman aged 55-69 years who had recovered from COVID-19.

This clone was picked up a small number of times. The junction differs from germline at one of its ends, possibly a read error. The chain joins TRBV5-1 to TRBJ1-1; perhaps TRBD1 as D (5 bases). There are 15 residues in the CDR3. CDR1 and CDR2 (germline): SGHRS, YFSETQ. CDR3 in DNA: TGCGCCAGCAGGTTGGGGGAGGGGCTGAACACTGAAGCTTTCTTT. Translated: CASRLGEGLNTEAFF. The whole variable domain, remainder taken from reference TRBV5-1 and TRBJ1-1, is KAGVTQTPRYLIKTRGQQVTLSCSPISGHRSVSWYQQTPGQGLQFLFEYFSETQRNKGNFPGRFSGRQFSNSRSEMNVSTLELGDSALYLCASRLGEGLNTEAFFGQGTRLTVV.

The chain uses TRBV29-1 and TRBJ2-7; D call uncertain. The germline V gene has CDR1 SQVTM and CDR2 ANQGSEA. Trimming pared 3 bases from V and 4 bases from J, leaving 7 bases between. This CDR3 has 11 residues. The CDR3 loop reads CSVDSGYEQYF. In nucleotides, the CDR3 is TGCAGCGTTGATTCCGGTTACGAGCAGTACTTC.

The rearrangement joins TRBV5-1 to TRBJ2-1, with 9 bases fitting TRBD1. V trimming: 6 bases; J trimming: 5 bases; junction bases outside the gene matches: 9. Germline assignment: CDR1 SGHRS and CDR2 YFSETQ. This CDR3 contains 15 residues. CDR3 in amino acids: CASKGGQGGNNEQFF. CDR3 coding DNA: TGCGCCAGCAAAGGGGGACAGGGAGGGAACAATGAGCAGTTCTTC.

The V call is TRBV23-1, the J call TRBJ2-7; D not resolved. TRBV23-1 is labeled an ORF, and its function is uncertain. The V gene lost 0 bases and the J gene lost 6 bases, with 9 bases spanning the gap. This CDR3 has 13 residues. CDR3 nucleotide sequence: TGCGCCAGCAGTCAATCGGTAACAGCCGAGCAGTACGTC. Its protein is CASSQSVTAEQYV.

This chain links TRBV11-2 with TRBJ1-5; D is uncertain. Looked up from germline, CDR1 is SGHAT and CDR2 is FQNNGV. The V and J ends lost 1 base and 0 bases respectively, with 10 bases between them. The CDR3 contains 16 residues. Here the CDR3 DNA reads TGTGCCAGCAGCTTAGGGGCAGGTTATAGCAATCAGCCCCAGCATTTT. Translation: CASSLGAGYSNQPQHF.